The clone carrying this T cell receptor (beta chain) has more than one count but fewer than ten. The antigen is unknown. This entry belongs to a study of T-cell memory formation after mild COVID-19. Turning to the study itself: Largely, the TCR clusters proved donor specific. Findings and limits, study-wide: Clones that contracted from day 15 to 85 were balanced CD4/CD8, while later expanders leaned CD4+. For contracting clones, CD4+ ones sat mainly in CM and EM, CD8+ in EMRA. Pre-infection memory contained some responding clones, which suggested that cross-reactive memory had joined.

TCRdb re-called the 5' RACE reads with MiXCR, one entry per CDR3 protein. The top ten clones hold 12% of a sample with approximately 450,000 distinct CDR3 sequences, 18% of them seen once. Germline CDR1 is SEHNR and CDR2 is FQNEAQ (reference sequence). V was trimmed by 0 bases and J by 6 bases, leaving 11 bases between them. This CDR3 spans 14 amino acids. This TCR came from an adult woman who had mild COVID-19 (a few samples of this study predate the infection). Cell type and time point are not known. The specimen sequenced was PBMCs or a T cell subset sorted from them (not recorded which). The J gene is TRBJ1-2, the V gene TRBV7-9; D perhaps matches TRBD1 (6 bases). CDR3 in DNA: TGTGCCAGCAGCTTAGCGGCAGGGGTTCATGGCTACACCTTC. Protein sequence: CASSLAAGVHGYTF.